The 9 T cell receptor beta chains below come from one sample, sequenced in a study of beta chain features in type 1 diabetes. The whole isolated RNA underwent reverse transcription, so sequencing captured expressed TCRB transcripts. Libraries were prepared by immunoSEQ multiplex PCR; TCRdb keeps only in-frame clonotypes and omits some of them. In the table there are fewer than 250,000 clones, 11% to 15% of which are singletons. Sequenced sample: naive CD4+ T cells from blood. The receptors were sampled from a woman aged 40 to 55 in good health.

This clone was observed a handful of times. This chain joins TRBV7-8 and TRBJ2-1, with a tentative D call TRBD1 (6 bases). V shed 5 bases and J shed 5 bases, with 25 bases lying between them. This CDR3 comprises 18 residues. CDR1 and CDR2 (germline): SGHVS, FQNEAQ. DNA of the CDR3: TGTGCCAGCAGCCCAAGAGGTCCCACAGGGAAAGAGAACAATGAGCAGTTCTTC. Its translation is CASSPRGPTGKENNEQFF.

This clone was observed a handful of times. The V gene is TRBV5-4, the J gene TRBJ2-5, with 9 bases that match TRBD1. The CDR3 sequence is 14 residues long. The V and J ends lost 3 bases and 5 bases, in that order; junction bases with no gene match: 5. Germline loops: CDR1 SGHNT, CDR2 YYREEE (reference sequence). The CDR3 spells CASSWGQGVETQYF. DNA of the CDR3: TGTGCCAGCAGCTGGGGACAGGGTGTCGAGACCCAGTACTTC.

This clone was recorded many times. V usage is TRBV5-1 and J usage is TRBJ2-7; D might be TRBD2 (5 bases). The CDR3 loop spans 14 amino acids. The germline V gene has CDR1 SGHRS and CDR2 YFSETQ. The ends were cut back, 0 bases at V and 7 bases at J, with 14 bases in the middle. The CDR3 spells CASSLEVAQGEQYF. The CDR3 DNA sequence: TGCGCCAGCAGCTTGGAAGTAGCGCAAGGAGAGCAGTACTTC.

This clone was seen a few times. The V call is TRBV12-5, the J call TRBJ2-7; D remains unclear. Trimming stripped 2 bases from V and 1 base from J, with 9 bases between. The V gene's germline CDR1 is LGHNT and CDR2 FRNRAP. The CDR3 extends over 14 amino acids. CDR3 sequence: CASGLSPGSYEQYF. For the CDR3, the DNA is TGTGCTAGTGGTTTGAGTCCGGGTTCCTACGAGCAGTACTTC. Filled out from reference TRBV12-5 and TRBJ2-7, the complete variable domain reads DARVTQTPRHKVTEMGQEVTMRCQPILGHNTVFWYRQTMMQGLELLAYFRNRAPLDDSGMPKDRFSAEMPDATLATLKIQPSEPRDSAVYFCASGLSPGSYEQYFGPGTRLTVT.

The rearrangement links TRBV5-1 to TRBJ2-2; the match to TRBD2 covers 7 bases. Germline V gives CDR1 SGHRS, CDR2 YFSETQ. The junction had 6 bases not matched to a gene; V was cut back by 0 bases and J by 1 base. This CDR3 has 17 residues. In nucleotides, the CDR3 is TGCGCCAGCAGCTTGGGTCCGCGGGGGTTGAACACCGGGGAGCTGTTTTTT. Translation: CASSLGPRGLNTGELFF. Full variable domain (outside the CDR3, taken from reference TRBV5-1 and TRBJ2-2): KAGVTQTPRYLIKTRGQQVTLSCSPISGHRSVSWYQQTPGQGLQFLFEYFSETQRNKGNFPGRFSGRQFSNSRSEMNVSTLELGDSALYLCASSLGPRGLNTGELFFGEGSRLTVL.

The chain couples TRBV7-7 to TRBJ2-5; 8 bases line up with TRBD1. CDR1 and CDR2 (germline): SSHAT, FNYEAQ (reference sequence). Trimming took 4 bases from V and 5 from J; bases not matched to a gene: 3. The CDR3 is 13 residues long. CDR3 coding DNA: TGTGCCAGCAGCTCAACAGGGGGGGAGACCCAGTACTTC. This translates into CASSSTGGETQYF.

This clone was counted between two and nine times. V usage is TRBV5-8 and J usage is TRBJ1-5; perhaps TRBD1 as D (5 bases). The V and J ends lost 3 bases and 7 bases respectively, with 8 bases between them. CDR3 length: 12 residues. Germline V gene data show CDR1 as SGHTS and CDR2 as YDEGEE. The CDR3: CASSWGVQPQHF. The CDR3 DNA is TGTGCCAGCAGCTGGGGGGTCCAGCCCCAGCATTTT. The whole variable domain, remainder taken from reference TRBV5-8 and TRBJ1-5, is EAGVTQSPTHLIKTRGQQATLRCSPISGHTSVYWYQQALGLGLQFLLWYDEGEERNRGNFPPRFSGRQFPNYSSELNVNALELEDSALYLCASSWGVQPQHFGDGTRLSIL.

The chain recombines TRBV7-8 with TRBJ1-1; 10 bases are a match to TRBD1. This CDR3 has 16 amino acids. Losses at the gene ends were 9 bases for V and 1 base for J; bases not matched to a gene: 11. Germline assignment: CDR1 SGHVS and CDR2 FQNEAQ. In DNA, the CDR3 is TGTGCCAGTAATCCGGGACAGGGGCGATCGAACACTGAAGCTTTCTTT. It codes for CASNPGQGRSNTEAFF.

This clone was seen more than once but under ten times. The J gene is TRBJ2-7, the V gene TRBV5-1, with a possible D match to TRBD2 (6 bases). The CDR3 sequence is 16 residues long. Germline assignment: CDR1 SGHRS and CDR2 YFSETQ. With 4 bases removed from V and 4 bases from J, the gap between germline ends came to 21 bases. In nucleotides, the CDR3 is TGCGCCAGCAGCCCCGGGGCCGGGGGTTCGCTGTACGAGCAGTACTTC. Protein sequence: CASSPGAGGSLYEQYF.